The rows below give T cell receptor beta chains drawn from one sample of a study of blood T cell repertoires in COVID-19. Sequenced by immunoSEQ multiplex PCR; TCRdb stores in-frame clones only, minus some. The sample includes about 100,000 clones, roughly 85% seen only once; the top ten take 31%. The sequencing input was peripheral blood. The receptor source for this set is a man between 65 and 85 years old with active or convalescent COVID-19. Each CDR3 is given with its conserved first and last residue. The D gene is left open where the match is weak. The size of a clone is reported for some rows only, either as once, few or many, or as a class for expanded clones.

J gene,V gene,D gene,clone size,CDR3 DNA,CDR3 protein
TRBJ1-5,TRBV7-2,-,-,TGTGCCAGCAGCTTCGGGGGGGCTGGCAATCAGCCCCAGCATTTT,CASSFGGAGNQPQHF
TRBJ2-3,TRBV7-2,TRBD1,-,TGTGCCAGCAGCACCCTAGGGACAGGGTACGATACGCAGTATTTT,CASSTLGTGYDTQYF
TRBJ2-7,TRBV7-8,-,few,TGTGCCAGCAGCCCGACAGAGAAGTTCTACGAGCAGTACTTC,CASSPTEKFYEQYF
TRBJ2-5,TRBV19,TRBD2,few,TGTGCCAGTAAGGCTAGCGGGAGTATGGAGACCCAGTACTTC,CASKASGSMETQYF
TRBJ1-1,TRBV7-9,TRBD1,-,TGTGCCAGCAGCCGGGACAGGGTAATGAGTTGGGACACTGAAGCTTTCTTT,CASSRDRVMSWDTEAFF
TRBJ1-3,TRBV5-8,-,-,TGTGCCAGCAGCTTTCTGGGAGCTGGAAACACCATATATTTT,CASSFLGAGNTIYF
TRBJ2-7,TRBV24-1,-,many,TGTGCCACCAGTGATTTTCGGGGGAACGAGCGGCAGTACTTC,CATSDFRGNERQYF
TRBJ1-1,TRBV6-1,-,-,TGTGCCAGCAGTGAAGGGGCGAACACTGAAGCTTTCTTT,CASSEGANTEAFF
TRBJ1-1,TRBV7-2,-,-,TGTGCCAGCAGACCGACAGCGATGAACACTGAAGCTTTCTTT,CASRPTAMNTEAFF
TRBJ2-1,TRBV19,-,-,TGTGCCAGTAGTATGGGTGGCGGCTCCTACAATGAGCAGTTCTTC,CASSMGGGSYNEQFF
TRBJ2-7,TRBV9,-,-,TGTGCCAGCAAGTTCTGCGAAAATCGGTACGAGCAGTACTTC,CASKFCENRYEQYF
TRBJ2-1,TRBV7-3,-,-,TGTGCCAGCAGCTTAGAACTAGCAGGTTACAATGAGCAGTTCTTC,CASSLELAGYNEQFF
TRBJ2-3,TRBV9,TRBD2,few,TGTGCCAGCAGCGCCAGACTAGCGGGCTCCACAGATACGCAGTATTTT,CASSARLAGSTDTQYF
TRBJ2-7,TRBV4-2,-,-,TGTGCCAGCAGCCCACAGGGTCCCCCAAGCTCCTACGAGCAGTACTTC,CASSPQGPPSSYEQYF
TRBJ2-7,TRBV7-2,TRBD2,-,TGTGCCAGCAGCCCGGGACTAGCGGGGGGACGATACGAGCAGTACTTC,CASSPGLAGGRYEQYF
TRBJ2-1,TRBV4-1,TRBD2,-,TGCGCCAGCAGCCAAGCTAGCGGCAATGAGCAGTTCTTC,CASSQASGNEQFF
TRBJ1-6,TRBV2,TRBD1,once,TGTGCCAGCAGTCTTGACAGGGGTAATTCACCCCTCCACTTT,CASSLDRGNSPLHF
TRBJ2-2,TRBV4-2,-,-,TGTGCCAGCAGCCGAGGGGGAAACACCGGGGAGCTGTTTTTT,CASSRGGNTGELFF
TRBJ2-7,TRBV5-1,TRBD1,-,TGCGCCAGCAGCACGGGACAGGGCTACGAGCAGTACTTC,CASSTGQGYEQYF
TRBJ1-5,TRBV3-1/TRBV3-2,TRBD1,-,TGTGCCAGCAGCCAGGACAGGGGGCTAGGTCAGCCCCAGCATTTT,CASSQDRGLGQPQHF
TRBJ2-2,TRBV21-1,-,few,TGTGCCAGCAGCAAAGCTAAGCGCACCGGGGAGCTGTTTTTT,CASSKAKRTGELFF
TRBJ1-6,TRBV27,TRBD1,-,TGTGCCAGCGCGTGGGTGGAGGAGGGGGCGCGTTCACCCCTCCACTTT,CASAWVEEGARSPLHF
TRBJ2-3,TRBV24-1,-,-,TGTGCCACCAGTGATTTTGGGCAGGCTCTCACAGATACGCAGTATTTT,CATSDFGQALTDTQYF
TRBJ1-1,TRBV7-9,-,once,TGTGCCAGCAGCTTCAGGGGAGCGAGGAACACTGAAGCTTTCTTT,CASSFRGARNTEAFF
TRBJ2-2,TRBV28,TRBD1,-,TGTGCCTGCGGACAGGGGACCGACACCGGGGAGCTGTTTTTT,CACGQGTDTGELFF
TRBJ1-1,TRBV29-1,TRBD1,-,TGCAGCGCCTACCGGGACAGACCCTTTGAAGCTTTCTTT,CSAYRDRPFEAFF
TRBJ1-1,TRBV2,TRBD1,-,TGTGCCAGCAGAGGGACAGGGGGTCTTTACACTGAAGCTTTCTTT,CASRGTGGLYTEAFF
TRBJ1-4,TRBV28,-,-,TGTGCCAGCAGTTTATCGGGACTTAATGAAAAACTGTTTTTT,CASSLSGLNEKLFF
TRBJ1-2,TRBV11-2,TRBD1,-,TGTGCCAGCAGCTCCTTACACAGGGGGTCGTATGGCTACACCTTC,CASSSLHRGSYGYTF
TRBJ1-2,TRBV7-2,-,-,TGTGCCAGCAGGCCTCAGGTTAACTATGGCTACACCTTC,CASRPQVNYGYTF
TRBJ2-3,TRBV10-3,-,-,TGTGCCATCAGTCAGGACACAGATACGCAGTATTTT,CAISQDTDTQYF
TRBJ2-7,TRBV10-3,TRBD1,-,TGTGCCATCAGGACGACAGGGATCAACGAGCAGTACTTC,CAIRTTGINEQYF
TRBJ2-1,TRBV3-1/TRBV3-2,TRBD2,once,TGTGCCAGCAGCCACGGGACTAGCGGTTACAATGAGCAGTTCTTC,CASSHGTSGYNEQFF
TRBJ1-4,TRBV5-6,TRBD1,-,TGTGCCAGCAGCTTGTGGACAGGGGGTGTAACTAATGAAAAACTGTTTTTT,CASSLWTGGVTNEKLFF
TRBJ2-5,TRBV25-1,TRBD2,few,TGTGCCAGCAGTGAATATGGCGGGAGGGCCGGGGAAGAGACCCAGTACTTC,CASSEYGGRAGEETQYF
TRBJ2-4,TRBV7-2,-,-,TGTGCCAGCAGCTTGGGCCCGGAGGGGATTCAGTACTTC,CASSLGPEGIQYF
TRBJ1-2,TRBV7-2,-,-,TGTGCCAGCAGCGCCGGTGGCAGGATTAACTATGGCTACACCTTC,CASSAGGRINYGYTF
TRBJ1-2,TRBV7-9,-,-,TGTGCCAGCGGACAAGTAGGAACGGGTGGCTACACCTTC,CASGQVGTGGYTF
TRBJ2-5,TRBV14,-,-,TGTGCCAGCAGGGACGGTCCGGCGGGAGAGACCCAGTACTTC,CASRDGPAGETQYF
TRBJ2-1,TRBV19,TRBD2,-,TGTGCCAGTAGTATTGGGACTAGCGGGGGGGCCGTCAATGAGCAGTTCTTC,CASSIGTSGGAVNEQFF
TRBJ2-7,TRBV10-3,TRBD2,few,TGTGCCATCCGCGATTGGACTAGCGACCACTACGAGCAGTACTTC,CAIRDWTSDHYEQYF
TRBJ1-1,TRBV5-1,-,-,TGCGCCAGCAGCTCCAGGGAGGGGCAGGCGAACACTGAAGCTTTCTTT,CASSSREGQANTEAFF
TRBJ2-1,TRBV5-1,TRBD2,-,TGCGCCAGCAGGACTAGCGGGAGTTACAATGAGCAGTTCTTC,CASRTSGSYNEQFF
TRBJ2-3,TRBV7-2,TRBD2,-,TGTGCCAGCAGCTTACGCGGGAGGGCTTCAGATACGCAGTATTTT,CASSLRGRASDTQYF
TRBJ2-1,TRBV7-7,TRBD2,-,TGTGCCAGCAGCCGAGGGACTAGCGGGGGGAATGAGCAGTTCTTC,CASSRGTSGGNEQFF
TRBJ2-1,TRBV19,TRBD2,-,TGTGCCAGTAGCCGGGGACTAGCGGCTTACAATGAGCAGTTCTTC,CASSRGLAAYNEQFF
TRBJ2-5,TRBV12-3/TRBV12-4,-,-,TGTGCCAGCAGTTTACGCGGGGAAGGGACCCAGTACTTC,CASSLRGEGTQYF
TRBJ1-1,TRBV4-2,-,-,TGTGCCAGCAGCCAAGAGGTAGCGGGGGGGAGCATGAACACTGAAGCTTTCTTT,CASSQEVAGGSMNTEAFF
TRBJ2-1,TRBV4-2,-,once,TGTGCCAGCAGCCAGGGCGACAGAAATGAGCAGTTCTTC,CASSQGDRNEQFF
TRBJ2-1,TRBV4-3,TRBD2,-,TGCGCCAGCAGCCAAGTTCTTTTCGGGCGGGGGGGTAACAATGAGCAGTTCTTC,CASSQVLFGRGGNNEQFF